The next 18 T cell receptor beta chains were all read from a single sample in a study of regulatory T cells in long-lasting Graves disease (dated by TCRdb to about 2021). Receptor libraries were prepared by multiplex PCR. This sample was sequenced with an Illumina HiSeq 4000. iRepertoire HTBI primers and Arm-PCR amplification of CDR3 regions were used to construct TCR beta libraries. TCRdb took the public reads, trimmed them with fastp at Q25, ran MiXCR for clone calling and kept in-frame beta chains. Identical CDR3 protein sequences are pooled into one entry, listed with their most common genes and DNA. This sample has about 330,000 distinct CDR3 sequences in its table, and around 15% of those were observed once. The leading ten clones occupy around 21% of the sample. Reading the label with the study, this specimen's time point is: newly diagnosed GD, antithyroid drugs for less than 3 months. For both TCR sequencing and RNA sequencing, RNA was extracted from PBMCs in TRIzol.

These same data were also listed under a study on T cells in Graves' hyperthyroidism and ophthalmopathy.

The specimen was peripheral blood mononuclear cells (PBMCs), collected at new diagnosis, from a patient treated with antithyroid drugs. These receptor sequences come from a woman under 30 with Graves disease. Donor details come from another sample of the same person, matched by shared clones.

At least ten counts were recorded for this clonotype. This chain joins TRBV20-1 and TRBJ2-2; TRBD2 is a possible D gene (6 bases). V lost 6 bases to trimming and J lost 2 bases, with 13 bases between them. Per the germline V gene, CDR1 is DFQATT and CDR2 is SNEGSKA (reference sequence). This CDR3 contains 14 residues. The CDR3 bases are TGCAGTGCCCACGGAGGGCTAAACACCGGGGAGCTGTTTTTT. This gives the protein CSAHGGLNTGELFF.

This clonotype was counted ten times or more. The V gene is TRBV20-1, the J gene TRBJ2-3; 10 bases fit TRBD2. This CDR3 region has 16 residues. CDR1 DFQATT and CDR2 SNEGSKA come from the germline V gene (reference sequence). Unmatched junction bases numbered 12, after V lost 3 bases and J lost 6 bases. CDR3 in amino acids: CSARRSSGRVRDTQYF. The CDR3 DNA is TGCAGTGCTAGGAGGTCGAGCGGGAGGGTTCGGGATACGCAGTATTTT.

This clonotype was detected ten times or more. The chain is built from TRBV7-9 and TRBJ2-3, with TRBD2 matching over 15 bases. CDR3 length: 15 residues. Germline values: CDR1 SEHNR, CDR2 FQNEAQ (reference sequence). After removal of 3 bases from V and 6 bases from J, the junction contained 1 base not matched to a gene. DNA for the CDR3: TGTGCCAGCAGCTTCGGGACTAGCGGGGGGGATACGCAGTATTTT. Translated, it gives CASSFGTSGGDTQYF. The full variable domain, rest sourced from reference TRBV7-9 and TRBJ2-3, is DTGVSQNPRHKITKRGQNVTFRCDPISEHNRLYWYRQTLGQGPEFLTYFQNEAQLEKSRLLSDRFSAERPKGSFSTLEIQRTEQGDSAMYLCASSFGTSGGDTQYFGPGTRLTVL.

This clonotype was observed at least ten times. J is TRBJ2-7 and V is TRBV5-1; 8 nucleotides match TRBD2. Germline CDR1 SGHRS, CDR2 YFSETQ. J lost 1 base, V lost 4 bases, and 10 bases had no gene match. CDR3 length: 16 residues. This CDR3 reads CASSPVLTSESYEQYF. The CDR3 nucleotides are TGCGCCAGCAGCCCGGTTTTGACTAGCGAGTCCTACGAGCAGTACTTC.

This clonotype was detected a few times. The chain recombines TRBV6-1 with TRBJ1-1, with no clear D. Trimming took off 6 bases at V and 3 bases at J, with 14 bases between the two ends. The CDR3 spans 14 residues. Germline CDR1 MNHNS, CDR2 SASEGT. The DNA of the CDR3 is TGTGCCAGCAGGCCCCCGGACGGGTACACTGAAGCTTTCTTT. It yields the protein CASRPPDGYTEAFF.

This clonotype was seen more than once but under ten times. The CDR3, as DNA: TGTGCCACCAGTGATTTACAGGGGTCGAACAATGAGCAGTTCTTC. Translated, it gives CATSDLQGSNNEQFF. This rearrangement joins TRBV24-1 to TRBJ2-1; 7 bases are a match to TRBD1. The CDR3 contains 15 residues. The junction had 4 bases not matched to a gene; V was cut back by 1 base and J by 5 bases. The germline V gene has CDR1 KGHDR and CDR2 SFDVKD.

This clonotype was picked up many times. J is TRBJ2-7 and V is TRBV28; weak D call: TRBD1 (5 bases). V was cut by 5 bases and J by 0 bases, with 8 bases left in between. There are 13 residues in the CDR3. Germline V lookup: CDR1 MDHEN, CDR2 SYDVKM. CDR3 residues: CASSSRVSYEQYF. In DNA form, the CDR3 reads TGTGCCAGCAGTAGCAGGGTCTCCTACGAGCAGTACTTC.

This chain connects TRBV25-1 to TRBJ2-1, with 8 bases aligning to TRBD1. Germline V gene sequence: CDR1 MGHDK, CDR2 SYGVNS. There are 16 residues in the CDR3. Unmatched junction bases numbered 10, after V lost 4 bases and J lost 5 bases. CDR3 bases: TGTGCCAGCAGTGTCCCGGACAGGGAATATAACAATGAGCAGTTCTTC. This codes for CASSVPDREYNNEQFF.

At least ten counts were recorded for this clonotype. V and J are TRBV12-3 or TRBV12-4 and TRBJ1-6; D is unclear. This CDR3 is 16 amino acids long. The V gene lost 5 bases and the J gene lost 4 bases, with 15 bases spanning the gap. CDR3 amino acids: CASSPGGSSYNSPLHF. CDR3 bases: TGTGCCAGCAGTCCAGGAGGCAGCTCTTATAATTCACCCCTCCACTTT.

The chain is built from TRBV20-1 and TRBJ1-5; D gene uncertain. The CDR3 runs 15 residues. Deletions cut 5 bases from V and 5 bases from J, with 19 bases between. Germline V gene sequence: CDR1 DFQATT, CDR2 SNEGSKA (reference sequence). CDR3 sequence reads: CSALSGSRLYQPQHF. The CDR3 DNA reads as TGCAGTGCTCTTTCCGGGAGCAGACTTTATCAGCCCCAGCATTTT.

This clonotype appeared a few times. The V gene is TRBV5-4, the J gene TRBJ1-4, with D tentatively TRBD1 (5 bases). This CDR3 has 16 amino acids. Looked up from germline, CDR1 is SGHNT and CDR2 is YYREEE (reference sequence). Trimming cost V 1 base and J 5 bases, with 15 bases left between them. DNA of the CDR3: TGTGCCAGCAGCTTGAGTAAGGGGAGTCAGAATGAAAAACTGTTTTTT. It specifies CASSLSKGSQNEKLFF.

The rearrangement joins TRBV4-1 to TRBJ2-5, with 11 bases identical to TRBD2. The germline V gene has CDR1 MGHRA and CDR2 YSYEKL. This CDR3 is built from 18 residues. J lost 2 bases, V lost 3 bases, and 11 bases had no gene match. The DNA for the CDR3 is TGCGCCAGCAGCCAGACGCTAGCGGGGGGTTTGGAGCAAGAGACCCAGTACTTC. Translating it yields CASSQTLAGGLEQETQYF.

The chain employs TRBV11-2 and TRBJ2-4; 12 bases agree with TRBD2. The CDR3 spans 12 residues. The trim removed 6 bases at V and 12 bases at J, leaving 3 bases unmatched. Germline assignment: CDR1 SGHAT and CDR2 FQNNGV. The CDR3 spells CASRLAGGPQYF. For the CDR3, the DNA is TGTGCCAGCAGACTAGCGGGAGGTCCTCAGTACTTC.

In this sample, this clonotype turned up a few times. The chain has TRBV5-1 and TRBJ2-1; 9 positions match TRBD2. V lost 1 base, J lost 9 bases, and 5 bases stayed unmatched. CDR3 size: 14 residues. The germline V gene has CDR1 SGHRS and CDR2 YFSETQ. The CDR3 protein is CASSLLRGGGEQFF. CDR3 sequence (DNA): TGCGCCAGCAGCTTGTTGCGGGGGGGCGGTGAGCAGTTCTTC.

There are many counts of this clonotype. The chain employs TRBV7-8 and TRBJ2-3; 8 nucleotides agree with TRBD1. The CDR3 extends over 15 amino acids. Germline values: CDR1 SGHVS, CDR2 FQNEAQ. Trimming at V came to 5 bases and at J to 0 bases, leaving 4 bases not matched to a gene. In DNA, the CDR3 is TGTGCCAGCAGCCCGACAGGGGCCAGCACAGATACGCAGTATTTT. Translating it yields CASSPTGASTDTQYF.

The rearrangement links TRBV2 to TRBJ2-7; TRBD1 matches 9 bases. The CDR3 consists of 15 residues. CDR1 and CDR2 from the germline V gene are SNHLY and FYNNEI. The V gene end was trimmed by 2 bases and the J gene end by 5 bases; junction bases not matched to a gene: 7. The CDR3 sequence is CASSEMDRGGHEQYF. Written as DNA, the CDR3 is TGTGCCAGCAGTGAAATGGACAGGGGCGGCCACGAGCAGTACTTC.

This clonotype was counted ten times or more. The chain links TRBV3-1 to TRBJ1-1; D might be TRBD1 (6 bases). CDR1 is LGHDT, CDR2 YNNKEL, per germline (reference sequence). This CDR3 has 14 amino acids. The V end was cut by 1 base, the J end by 13 bases, with 19 bases between. This CDR3 is CASSQVGDRSGGFF. The CDR3 coding sequence is TGTGCCAGCAGCCAAGTGGGCGACAGGTCCGGGGGTTTCTTT.

This clonotype was seen ten or more times. The J gene is TRBJ2-7, the V gene TRBV27, with D unclear. Deletions cut 0 bases from V and 4 bases from J, with 10 bases between. This CDR3 is 14 amino acids long. CDR1 is MNHEY, CDR2 SMNVEV, per germline (reference sequence). CDR3 sequence: CASSLSLSRYEQYF. The CDR3 DNA reads as TGTGCCAGCAGTTTATCGCTCTCGCGATACGAGCAGTACTTC.